This T cell receptor (beta chain) was recovered during a study of cytotoxic CD8 clonotypes in ibrutinib-treated CLL. Generated by immunoSEQ multiplex PCR, the TCRdb table keeps only in-frame clones and is missing some. The table shows more than 140,000 clones, with 70% to 80% occurring only once. As for this clone: The antigen is undetermined.

Germline CDR1 and CDR2: SGHDT and YYEEEE. V lost 0 bases to trimming and J lost 1 base, with 11 bases between them. CDR3 length: 15 amino acids. Study-wide results and caveats: Public clonotypes (which were uncommon) either contracted or remained stable on treatment.

The chain couples TRBV5-6 to TRBJ2-7; a weak D match, TRBD1 (6 bases). Sequencing used PBMCs, obtained after 12 months of ibrutinib treatment. The receptor's source is a human donor with chronic lymphocytic leukemia. The CDR3 bases are TGTGCCAGCAGCTTGGACAGGGTTCCGTCCTACGAGCAGTACTTC. Translated: CASSLDRVPSYEQYF.